The 32 T cell receptor beta chains reported below all come from one sample, sequenced in a study of PD-1 blockade in classical Hodgkin lymphoma. The protocol was immunoSEQ multiplex PCR, while the TCRdb copy is restricted to in-frame clones and leaves out a portion. The sample holds around 20,000 clones, roughly 85% seen once. With no exception, relapse followed autologous stem cell transplantation in all patients, and brentuximab vedotin exposure varied. The specimen comprised peripheral blood mononuclear cells (PBMCs), sampled before the second cycle of nivolumab. These receptor sequences come from a human donor with classical Hodgkin lymphoma.

This clone was seen more than once but under ten times. This chain links TRBV7-8 with TRBJ2-7; 13 bases map to TRBD2. After removal of 5 bases from V and 7 bases from J, the junction contained 8 bases not matched to a gene. This CDR3 comprises 15 residues. Germline lookup yields CDR1 SGHVS and CDR2 FQNEAQ. The CDR3 spells CASSLGLAGAREQYF. The CDR3 DNA reads as TGTGCCAGCAGCCTAGGACTAGCGGGAGCCCGGGAGCAGTACTTC.

The V and J genes are TRBV6-1 and TRBJ1-5; 11 nucleotides align to TRBD1. The CDR3 extends over 15 amino acids. The germline V gene encodes CDR1 MNHNS and CDR2 SASEGT. The trim removed 1 base at V and 6 bases at J, leaving 2 bases unmatched. The CDR3 nucleotides read TGTGCCAGCAGTGAAGGGACAGGGGGCGCTCAGCCCCAGCATTTT. It yields the protein CASSEGTGGAQPQHF.

This chain links TRBV2 with TRBJ1-2; D is perhaps TRBD1 (6 bases). Germline assignment: CDR1 SNHLY and CDR2 FYNNEI. This CDR3 has 11 amino acids. Trimming cost V 10 bases and J 13 bases, with 19 bases left between them. The CDR3 sequence is CATKPGTLITF. The CDR3 DNA reads as TGTGCCACCAAGCCCGGGACACTGATCACCTTC. The full variable domain, rest sourced from reference TRBV2 and TRBJ1-2, is EPEVTQTPSHQVTQMGQEVILRCVPISNHLYFYWYRQILGQKVEFLVSFYNNEISEKSEIFDDQFSVERPDGSNFTLKIRSTKLEDSAMYFCATKPGTLITFGSGTRLTVV.

The CDR3 coding sequence is TGCGCCAGCAGCCAAAACTCAGCGACAGGGCTAGGAAACACCATATATTTT. This codes for CASSQNSATGLGNTIYF. This chain connects TRBV4-1 to TRBJ1-3; TRBD1 agrees at 7 bases. The V segment lost 2 bases and the J segment 4 bases; nucleotides outside the gene matches: 11. The CDR3 has 17 residues. Germline values: CDR1 MGHRA, CDR2 YSYEKL.

The chain joins TRBV10-3 to TRBJ2-3; tentatively, D is TRBD2 (5 bases). V was shortened by 8 bases and J by 4 bases, with 7 bases between the two germline ends. Per the germline V gene, CDR1 is ENHRY and CDR2 is SYGVKD. The CDR3 is 11 amino acids. The CDR3 DNA reads TGTGCCATCCGCGGGCCAGATACGCAGTATTTT. This sequence encodes CAIRGPDTQYF.

This rearrangement joins TRBV5-1 to TRBJ2-5; 7 bases map to TRBD1. Germline V gives CDR1 SGHRS, CDR2 YFSETQ. Trimming cost V 4 bases and J 2 bases; bases outside gene matches: 8. This CDR3 has 15 amino acids. The CDR3 reads CASSLQPTGQETQYF. Written as DNA, the CDR3 is TGCGCCAGCAGCCTACAACCGACAGGGCAAGAGACCCAGTACTTC.

The chain recombines TRBV6-1 with TRBJ2-7; D is possibly TRBD1 (6 bases). V was clipped by 4 bases and J by 1 base, with 14 bases between them. This CDR3 region has 15 residues. Germline V gives CDR1 MNHNS, CDR2 SASEGT. CDR3 sequence (DNA): TGTGCCAGCAGTGGAGGTCAGGGGAGTTCCTACGAGCAGTACTTC. As protein: CASSGGQGSSYEQYF.

The chain recombines TRBV6-5 with TRBJ1-2; 7 nucleotides line up with TRBD1. The CDR3 extends over 15 amino acids. Trimming at V came to 6 bases and at J to 2 bases, leaving 9 bases not matched to a gene. CDR1 MNHEY and CDR2 SVGAGI come from the germline V gene. The CDR3 spells CASRKPGQANYGYTF. CDR3 sequence (DNA): TGTGCCAGCAGAAAACCTGGACAGGCCAACTATGGCTACACCTTC.

V is TRBV5-1 and J is TRBJ2-5; D gene unclear. CDR1 and CDR2 from the germline V gene are SGHRS and YFSETQ. CDR3 length equals 15 residues. Trimming removed 4 bases at V and 2 bases at J, with 15 bases between. CDR3 DNA: TGCGCCAGCAGCCTACAGAGTTATTCACAAGAGACCCAGTACTTC. Encoded protein: CASSLQSYSQETQYF. The full variable domain, in which reference TRBV5-1 and TRBJ2-5 provide the parts outside the CDR3, is KAGVTQTPRYLIKTRGQQVTLSCSPISGHRSVSWYQQTPGQGLQFLFEYFSETQRNKGNFPGRFSGRQFSNSRSEMNVSTLELGDSALYLCASSLQSYSQETQYFGPGTRLLVL.

J is TRBJ2-5 and V is TRBV9, with 7 bases matching TRBD1. The germline CDR1 and CDR2 sequences are SGDLS and YYNGEE. The CDR3 contains 15 residues. The V segment lost 2 bases and the J segment 2 bases; nucleotides outside the gene matches: 6. CDR3 DNA: TGTGCCAGCAGCGTCTCGGGACAGCCACAAGAGACCCAGTACTTC. It is translated as CASSVSGQPQETQYF.

Only a few counts were recorded for this clone. J is TRBJ2-1 and V is TRBV27; unclear D gene. V lost 2 bases and J lost 4, with 9 bases in between. Germline V gene data show CDR1 as MNHEY and CDR2 as SMNVEV (reference sequence). This CDR3 is built from 14 residues. The CDR3 spells CASSLPAPYNEQFF. CDR3 nucleotides: TGTGCCAGCAGTTTACCGGCCCCGTACAATGAGCAGTTCTTC.

This chain joins TRBV6-4 and TRBJ2-6; possible D gene TRBD2, 6 bases. Germline V CDR1 and CDR2: MRHNA, SNTAGT. The CDR3 sequence is 15 residues long. V lost 2 bases and J 1 base, leaving 6 bases between the germline ends. The CDR3 nucleotides read TGTGCCAGCAGTGACGGGGGGTCTGGGGCCAACGTCCTGACTTTC. As protein: CASSDGGSGANVLTF.

The chain combines TRBV4-1 with TRBJ1-1; no clear D. The CDR3 spans 13 residues. The germline V and J ends were trimmed by 4 bases and 1 base, with 7 bases remaining between them. Per the germline V gene, CDR1 is MGHRA and CDR2 is YSYEKL. CDR3 nucleotides: TGCGCCAGCAGCCGAGACGGGAACACTGAAGCTTTCTTT. Amino acid sequence: CASSRDGNTEAFF.

The V call is TRBV4-2, the J call TRBJ2-3; 7 bases map to TRBD2. This CDR3 has 15 residues. Germline CDR1 and CDR2: LGHNA and YNFKEQ. J lost 2 bases, V lost 3 bases, and 5 bases had no gene match. CDR3 bases: TGTGCCAGCAGCCAGAAAGCGGGGTCCACAGATACGCAGTATTTT. Its protein is CASSQKAGSTDTQYF.

This chain connects TRBV5-5 to TRBJ2-3; TRBD2 matches at 8 bases. Germline CDR1 is SGHKS and CDR2 is YYEKEE (reference sequence). The CDR3 contains 16 residues. J lost 2 bases, V lost 4 bases, and 9 bases had no gene match. The CDR3 spells CASSPTSVTHTDTQYF. CDR3 nucleotide sequence: TGTGCCAGCAGCCCGACTAGCGTGACGCACACAGATACGCAGTATTTT.

A few counts support this clone. The V call is TRBV7-8, the J call TRBJ2-7; 13 nucleotides match TRBD2. The germline gives CDR1 SGHVS, CDR2 FQNEAQ. This CDR3 region has 16 residues. The V gene end was trimmed by 5 bases and the J gene end by 0 bases; junction bases not matched to a gene: 4. In DNA form, the CDR3 reads TGTGCCAGCAGCCAAGGGACTAGCGGGGTCTCCTACGAGCAGTACTTC. This gives the protein CASSQGTSGVSYEQYF. The variable domain in full, with the rest retrieved from reference TRBV7-8 and TRBJ2-7, is GAGVSQSPRYKVAKRGQDVALRCDPISGHVSLFWYQQALGQGPEFLTYFQNEAQLDKSGLPSDRFFAERPEGSVSTLKIQRTQQEDSAVYLCASSQGTSGVSYEQYFGPGTRLTVT.

The CDR3 DNA reads as TGCGCCAGCAGCTTGGCTTCGGGCTCCTCCCAGGAGTTCTTC. Residues: CASSLASGSSQEFF. The chain uses TRBV5-1 and TRBJ2-1, with D hard to call. V shed 0 bases and J shed 14 bases, with 18 bases lying between them. The CDR3 contains 14 residues. Germline V CDR1 and CDR2: SGHRS, YFSETQ.

The chain links TRBV18 to TRBJ2-3; no clear D. The V gene lost 5 bases and the J gene lost 6 bases, with 9 bases spanning the gap. The CDR3 consists of 12 residues. The germline gives CDR1 KGHSH, CDR2 LQKENI. The CDR3 loop is CASSVSADTQYF. The CDR3 region has the DNA TGTGCCAGCTCAGTCTCCGCGGATACGCAGTATTTT.

The chain recombines TRBV28 with TRBJ1-2, with TRBD1 identical over 9 bases. Germline V gives CDR1 MDHEN, CDR2 SYDVKM. This CDR3 has 14 residues. V trimming: 6 bases; J trimming: 7 bases; junction bases outside the gene matches: 9. CDR3 nucleotide sequence: TGTGCCAGCAGCTTACCGGGACAGGGACTTGGCTACACCTTC. Protein sequence: CASSLPGQGLGYTF.

The genes are TRBV6-6 and TRBJ1-5; D ambiguous. CDR3 length: 14 amino acids. With 6 bases removed from V and 2 bases from J, the gap between germline ends came to 11 bases. Germline V lookup: CDR1 MNHNY, CDR2 SVGAGI (reference sequence). CDR3 nucleotide sequence: TGTGCCAGCAGCCCCCAGGAGCGCAATCAGCCCCAGCATTTT. It specifies CASSPQERNQPQHF.

CDR3 loop: CASTKPPTGEDTQYF. CDR3 nucleotides: TGCGCCAGCACGAAACCCCCGACAGGAGAAGATACGCAGTATTTT. The V call is TRBV10-1, the J call TRBJ2-3; perhaps TRBD1 as D (6 bases). The V gene lost 7 bases and the J gene lost 5 bases, with 19 bases spanning the gap. From germline, CDR1 is WNHNN and CDR2 SYGVQD (reference sequence). The CDR3 has 15 amino acids.

This clone was seen just once. The chain recombines TRBV7-2 with TRBJ1-6; 8 bases match TRBD1. From germline, CDR1 is SGHTA and CDR2 FQGNSA. V shed 3 bases and J 4 bases; nucleotides not matched to a gene: 8. CDR3 length: 17 residues. The CDR3 nucleotides are TGTGCCAGCAGCTTTTTACCGGGACAGGCGTATAATTCACCCCTCCACTTT. This codes for CASSFLPGQAYNSPLHF. Full variable domain (outside the CDR3, taken from reference TRBV7-2 and TRBJ1-6): GAGVSQSPSNKVTEKGKDVELRCDPISGHTALYWYRQSLGQGLEFLIYFQGNSAPDKSGLPSDRFSAERTGGSVSTLTIQRTQQEDSAVYLCASSFLPGQAYNSPLHFGNGTRLTVT.

V gene TRBV4-1 combines with J gene TRBJ1-5, with D maybe TRBD1 (5 bases). Trimming stripped 4 bases from V and 4 bases from J, with 11 bases between. CDR1 MGHRA and CDR2 YSYEKL come from the germline V gene. The length of the CDR3 is 14 residues. The CDR3 DNA sequence: TGCGCCAGCAGCCCGGATGGGGGTAATCAGCCCCAGCATTTT. Encoded protein: CASSPDGGNQPQHF.

The chain employs TRBV7-9 and TRBJ2-5; 7 bases map to TRBD2. The J segment lost 4 bases and the V segment lost 2 bases, leaving 7 bases of the junction unmatched. The CDR3 length is 15 residues. The germline gives CDR1 SEHNR, CDR2 FQNEAQ (reference sequence). CDR3 in DNA: TGTGCCAGCAGCTTAATCAGCGGGATGGGAGAGACCCAGTACTTC. This translates into CASSLISGMGETQYF.

This clone was found a few times. The chain has TRBV27 and TRBJ1-6, with no clear D. The CDR3 is made up of 13 amino acids. Germline V gene lookup returns CDR1 MNHEY and CDR2 SMNVEV (reference sequence). Trimming shortened V by 5 bases and J by 7 bases, and 9 bases separated the two germline ends. CDR3 nucleotide sequence: TGTGCCAGCAGTGGATACGAAAATTCACCCCTCCACTTT. It yields the protein CASSGYENSPLHF.

This clone was found once. The gene calls are TRBV19 and TRBJ2-7; 8 positions agree with TRBD1. The CDR3 consists of 14 residues. Germline loops: CDR1 LNHDA, CDR2 SQIVND (reference sequence). The junction had 4 bases not matched to a gene; V was cut back by 3 bases and J by 3 bases. In DNA, the CDR3 is TGTGCCAGTAGTATTGGGACAGGATACTACGAGCAGTACTTC. As protein: CASSIGTGYYEQYF.

The rearrangement links TRBV19 to TRBJ1-3, with 7 bases identical to TRBD1. Unmatched junction bases numbered 13, after V lost 10 bases and J lost 7 bases. Germline V gene sequence: CDR1 LNHDA, CDR2 SQIVND (reference sequence). There are 14 residues in the CDR3. Written as DNA, the CDR3 is TGTGCCACTACGCCAGCGGACAGGCCCAACACCATATATTTT. This sequence encodes CATTPADRPNTIYF.

The CDR3 protein is CASSLDRQAVPYGYEQYF. The CDR3 nucleotides read TGTGCCAGCAGCTTAGACCGGCAGGCCGTCCCCTATGGCTACGAGCAGTACTTC. The chain employs TRBV7-8 and TRBJ2-7; D is unclear. V was pared by 1 base and J by 3 bases, with 22 bases between. The CDR3 has 18 amino acids. CDR1 SGHVS and CDR2 FQNEAQ come from the germline V gene.

This chain connects TRBV5-4 to TRBJ2-7, with 8 positions matching TRBD2. CDR3 length: 16 amino acids. The V gene's germline CDR1 is SGHNT and CDR2 YYREEE (reference sequence). Losses at the gene ends were 0 bases for V and 4 bases for J; bases not matched to a gene: 9. This CDR3 reads CASSLGGGTSSYEQYF. The CDR3 region has the DNA TGTGCCAGCAGCTTGGGCGGCGGGACTAGTAGTTACGAGCAGTACTTC. The full variable domain, with the rest looked up from reference TRBV5-4 and TRBJ2-7, is ETGVTQSPTHLIKTRGQQVTLRCSSQSGHNTVSWYQQALGQGPQFIFQYYREEENGRGNFPPRFSGLQFPNYSSELNVNALELDDSALYLCASSLGGGTSSYEQYFGPGTRLTVT.

The chain is built from TRBV6-6 and TRBJ1-5, with 9 bases identical to TRBD1. CDR3 size: 15 residues. The J segment lost 3 bases and the V segment lost 5 bases, leaving 5 bases of the junction unmatched. The V gene's germline CDR1 is MNHNY and CDR2 SVGAGI (reference sequence). The CDR3 region is CASSKGQGNNQPQHF. Here the CDR3 DNA reads TGTGCCAGCAGTAAAGGACAGGGGAACAATCAGCCCCAGCATTTT.

This chain connects TRBV6-5 to TRBJ2-2; perhaps TRBD1 as D (7 bases). Germline CDR1 and CDR2: MNHEY and SVGAGI. This CDR3 region has 14 residues. V lost 10 bases, J lost 0 bases, and 12 bases lay in between. CDR3 amino acids: CAIRGAPNTGELFF. The CDR3 nucleotides read TGTGCCATCAGGGGGGCCCCGAACACCGGGGAGCTGTTTTTT.

The chain has TRBV6-5 and TRBJ1-4; 8 bases are a match to TRBD1. Germline V gene lookup returns CDR1 MNHEY and CDR2 SVGAGI. The CDR3 covers 15 residues. V gave up 4 bases and J gave up 6 bases; unmatched junction bases: 7. CDR3 sequence (DNA): TGTGCCAGCAGTTCGCAGGGGGCATCGTATGAAAAACTGTTTTTT. Protein product: CASSSQGASYEKLFF.